What follows are 11 T cell receptor beta chains derived from one specimen sequenced in a study of T cells after yellow fever vaccination. TCRdb used MiXCR to reprocess the 5' RACE reads, holding one entry per CDR3 protein. The sample includes fewer than 400,000 distinct CDR3 sequences, around a tenth of them seen just once. Specimen: CD4+ T cells sorted from PBMCs, collected 45 days after the yellow fever booster vaccination. These receptors originate from a man younger than 35 who received the YFV17D yellow fever vaccine.

This clonotype was recorded many times. The chain links TRBV11-2 to TRBJ2-3, with TRBD2 matching 8 bases. CDR1 and CDR2 from the germline V gene are SGHAT and FQNNGV. The CDR3 is 15 residues long. J lost 4 bases, V lost 0 bases, and 3 bases had no gene match. In nucleotides, the CDR3 is TGTGCCAGCAGCTTAGAGCGGGGGGCCTCAGATACGCAGTATTTT. It encodes CASSLERGASDTQYF.

This chain links TRBV6-2 or TRBV6-3 with TRBJ2-2; possible D gene TRBD2, 5 bases. With 4 bases removed from V and 4 bases from J, the gap between germline ends came to 13 bases. Germline values: CDR1 MNHEY, CDR2 SVGEGT. This CDR3 is built from 15 residues. The CDR3: CASSSPGEITGELFF. The CDR3, as DNA: TGTGCCAGCAGTTCTCCCGGGGAAATCACCGGGGAGCTGTTTTTT.

The V gene is TRBV6-5, the J gene TRBJ1-4; D gene uncertain. The length of the CDR3 is 14 residues. V was trimmed by 7 bases and J by 10 bases, leaving 19 bases between them. The germline V gene encodes CDR1 MNHEY and CDR2 SVGAGI. The CDR3 region has the DNA TGTGCCAGCACCGGAGGCCGGATCACCGGAAAACTGTTTTTT. The encoded protein is CASTGGRITGKLFF.

The chain carries TRBV7-2 and TRBJ2-6, with no clear D. Germline CDR1 SGHTA, CDR2 FQGNSA. V was cut by 3 bases and J by 4 bases, with 10 bases left in between. CDR3 length: 15 amino acids. The CDR3 DNA is TGTGCCAGCAGCTTCATGGCCGCCGGGGCCAACGTCCTGACTTTC. This translates into CASSFMAAGANVLTF.

The CDR3 DNA sequence: TGTGCCAGCAGTTCCCTTAGCGGGGGCCGACTATACAATGAGCAGTTCTTC. Translated: CASSSLSGGRLYNEQFF. The V gene is TRBV28, the J gene TRBJ2-1, with 9 bases matching TRBD2. Unmatched junction bases numbered 11, after V lost 4 bases and J lost 4 bases. The CDR3 contains 17 residues. CDR1 MDHEN and CDR2 SYDVKM come from the germline V gene.

This clonotype was seen more than once but under ten times. V is TRBV4-1 and J is TRBJ2-7; 14 bases line up with TRBD2. CDR3 size: 22 residues. The ends lost 0 bases at V and 5 bases at J; junction bases unmatched: 21. Germline V gene lookup returns CDR1 MGHRA and CDR2 YSYEKL. The CDR3 is CASSQDRPAGLAGELQRNEQYV. CDR3 nucleotide sequence: TGCGCCAGCAGCCAAGATCGGCCGGCGGGACTAGCGGGGGAGCTCCAAAGGAACGAGCAGTACGTC.

This clonotype has a count of ten or more. V usage is TRBV15 and J usage is TRBJ2-1; 8 nucleotides align to TRBD2. Germline CDR1 and CDR2: LNHNV and YYDKDF (reference sequence). V shed 1 base and J 2 bases; nucleotides not matched to a gene: 4. The CDR3 covers 16 residues. CDR3 protein: CATSRVIGGAYNEQFF. The DNA for the CDR3 is TGTGCCACCAGCAGAGTTATCGGGGGGGCCTACAATGAGCAGTTCTTC.

The chain links TRBV20-1 to TRBJ2-1; 7 nucleotides match TRBD2. This CDR3 comprises 14 residues. The V gene's germline CDR1 is DFQATT and CDR2 SNEGSKA (reference sequence). V dropped 6 bases and J dropped 9; count of bases not matched to a gene: 14. CDR3 loop: CSAPENERGFEQFF. CDR3 sequence (DNA): TGCAGTGCCCCTGAGAACGAGCGGGGTTTTGAGCAGTTCTTC.

This chain joins TRBV12-3 or TRBV12-4 and TRBJ1-6, with D maybe TRBD1 (5 bases). The V end was cut by 2 bases, the J end by 9 bases, with 14 bases between. The CDR3 has 15 residues. The CDR3 here is CASSLLGGSGSPLHF. The DNA of the CDR3 is TGTGCCAGCAGTTTATTGGGGGGGTCCGGTTCACCCCTCCACTTT.

This clonotype was observed a handful of times. This chain connects TRBV18 to TRBJ1-1; D call uncertain. V lost 7 bases, J lost 0 bases, and 12 bases lay in between. CDR3 length: 14 amino acids. Germline lookup yields CDR1 KGHSH and CDR2 LQKENI. The CDR3 sequence: CASLASRVNTEAFF. In DNA, the CDR3 is TGTGCCAGCTTAGCATCTCGGGTGAACACTGAAGCTTTCTTT. The whole variable domain, remainder taken from reference TRBV18 and TRBJ1-1, is NAGVMQNPRHLVRRRGQEARLRCSPMKGHSHVYWYRQLPEEGLKFMVYLQKENIIDESGMPKERFSAEFPKEGPSILRIQQVVRGDSAAYFCASLASRVNTEAFFGQGTRLTVV.

The chain uses TRBV12-5 and TRBJ2-3, with D tentatively TRBD1 (6 bases). This CDR3 is built from 12 residues. The V gene's germline CDR1 is LGHNT and CDR2 FRNRAP. Trimming took off 5 bases at V and 7 bases at J, with 10 bases between the two ends. In nucleotides, the CDR3 is TGTGCTAGTGGTCCTTGGGGGCATACGCAGTATTTT. Translated, it gives CASGPWGHTQYF.